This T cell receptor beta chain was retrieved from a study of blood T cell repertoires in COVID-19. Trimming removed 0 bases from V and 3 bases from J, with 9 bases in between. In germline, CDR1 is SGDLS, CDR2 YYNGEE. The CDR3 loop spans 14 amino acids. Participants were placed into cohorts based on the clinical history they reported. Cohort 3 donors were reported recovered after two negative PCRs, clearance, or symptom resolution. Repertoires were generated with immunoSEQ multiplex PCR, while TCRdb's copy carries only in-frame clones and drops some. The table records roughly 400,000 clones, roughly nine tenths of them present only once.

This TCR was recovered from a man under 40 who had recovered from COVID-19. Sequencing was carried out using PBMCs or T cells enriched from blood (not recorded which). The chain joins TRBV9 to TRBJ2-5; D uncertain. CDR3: CASSVGPSEETQYF. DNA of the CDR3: TGTGCCAGCAGCGTAGGGCCCTCAGAAGAGACCCAGTACTTC.